This TCR beta chain appears in the sequencing data of a study of T cells after yellow fever vaccination. Looking at the study overall: Preparation of fractions with low cell numbers was performed using SMART-Seq v4 Ultra Low Input. Broader study findings: Post-booster samples contained most primary-vaccination clones (approximately 96% CD4, about 90% CD8). Repertoires obtained by FACS sorting could include abundant clonotypes that entered as contaminants from the bulk population.

Between the trimmed V and J ends, which lost 4 bases and 0 bases, there was a span of 16 bases. Per germline, CDR1 SGHTA and CDR2 FQGNSA. This CDR3 region has 16 residues. By 5'RACE template switching, TCR cDNA was produced, with a universal primer site and UMIs added in the process. One entry per CDR3 protein, called by TCRdb with MiXCR from the 5' RACE reads. Among about 210,000 distinct CDR3 sequences, approximately 3.2% were seen once, and the ten largest hold approximately 3%. This clonotype was detected ten times or more. Its target is not known. Material: CD4+ T cells sorted from PBMCs, obtained 10 days after the yellow fever booster vaccination. The sequence derives from a man aged 18 to 30 who received the YFV17D yellow fever vaccine. V is TRBV7-2 and J is TRBJ2-7, with D possibly being TRBD1 or TRBD2 (5 bases each). The CDR3 region is CASSSGPVGVSYEQYF. The DNA of the CDR3 is TGTGCCAGCAGCTCGGGACCTGTCGGAGTCTCCTACGAGCAGTACTTC.